This TCR beta chain was sequenced during a study of cytomegalovirus exposure and HLA in healthy donors. Study information: The platform used for the roughly 120 validation repertoires matched that of the roughly 700 first-cohort repertoires, a later analysis reported.

Sequenced by immunoSEQ multiplex PCR; TCRdb stores in-frame clones only, minus some. Of some 110,000 clones listed, more than 75% were seen once; the top ten hold over 4%. The donors were members of the validation cohort, which comprised 90 to 150 subjects and was separate from the first cohort of 730 or so subjects. The CDR3 totals 15 residues. V was trimmed by 0 bases and J by 7 bases, leaving 15 bases between them. Germline V CDR1 and CDR2: ENHRY, SYGVKD. Study observations and caveats: Among TCR beta chains, those listed as cytomegalovirus-associated numbered about 150. Later, an analysis found that TCR clusters from the first cohort tended to co-occur in the 95 to 150 validation repertoires.

About this clone itself: The antigen is not known.

The chain carries TRBV10-3 and TRBJ1-2; maybe TRBD1 (5 bases). The sequencing sample was made of PBMCs. The origin of this receptor is a man aged 18 to 35 in good health and CMV-seronegative. CDR3: CAISESVGRKSGYTF. CDR3 bases: TGTGCCATCAGTGAGTCAGTGGGGCGGAAAAGTGGCTACACCTTC.